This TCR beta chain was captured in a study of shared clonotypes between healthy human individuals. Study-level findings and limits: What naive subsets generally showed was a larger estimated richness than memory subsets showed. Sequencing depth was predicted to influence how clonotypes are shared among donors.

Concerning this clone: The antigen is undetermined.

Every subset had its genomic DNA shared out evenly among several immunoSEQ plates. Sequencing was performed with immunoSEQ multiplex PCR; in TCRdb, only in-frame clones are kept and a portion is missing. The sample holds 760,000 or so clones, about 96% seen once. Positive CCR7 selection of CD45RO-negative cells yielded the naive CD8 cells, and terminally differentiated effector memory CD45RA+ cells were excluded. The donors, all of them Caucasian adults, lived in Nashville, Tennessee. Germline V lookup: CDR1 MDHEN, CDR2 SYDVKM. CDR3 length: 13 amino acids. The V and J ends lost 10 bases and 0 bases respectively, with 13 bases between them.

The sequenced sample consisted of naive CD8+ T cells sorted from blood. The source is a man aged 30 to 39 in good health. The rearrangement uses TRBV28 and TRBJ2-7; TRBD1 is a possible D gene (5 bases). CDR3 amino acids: CATTQDASYEQYF. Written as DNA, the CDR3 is TGTGCCACAACACAGGATGCCTCCTACGAGCAGTACTTC. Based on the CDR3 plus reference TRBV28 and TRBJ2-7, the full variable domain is DVKVTQSSRYLVKRTGEKVFLECVQDMDHENMFWYRQDPGLGLRLIYFSYDVKMKEKGDIPEGYSVSREKKERFSLILESASTNQTSMYLCATTQDASYEQYFGPGTRLTVT.